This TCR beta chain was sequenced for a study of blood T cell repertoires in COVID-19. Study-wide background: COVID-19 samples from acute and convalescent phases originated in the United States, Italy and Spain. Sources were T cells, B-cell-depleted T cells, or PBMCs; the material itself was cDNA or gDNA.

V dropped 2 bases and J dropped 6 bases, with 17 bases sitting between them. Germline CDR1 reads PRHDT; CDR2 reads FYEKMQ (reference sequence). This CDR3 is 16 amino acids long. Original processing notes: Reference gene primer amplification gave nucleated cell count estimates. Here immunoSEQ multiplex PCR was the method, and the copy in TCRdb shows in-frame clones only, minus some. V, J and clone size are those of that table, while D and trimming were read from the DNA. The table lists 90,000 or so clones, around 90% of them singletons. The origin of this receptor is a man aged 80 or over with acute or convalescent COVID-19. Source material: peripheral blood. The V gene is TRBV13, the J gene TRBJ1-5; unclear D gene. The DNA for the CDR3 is TGTGCCAGCAGCTTAAATGACATGGGTACCGGTCAGCCCCAGCATTTT. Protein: CASSLNDMGTGQPQHF.